These 28 T cell receptor beta chains originate from one sample sequenced in a study of CD8+ T cells in alopecia areata. Following RNA extraction, reverse transcription yielded cDNA that acted as the sequencing template. Using immunoSEQ multiplex PCR, the repertoire was profiled, and TCRdb retains in-frame clones only, with some absent. The data show about 160,000 clones, with 50% to 70% seen just once and roughly 0.91% held by the top ten. Treatment specified: oral pan-JAK inhibitor, 5-10 mg twice daily. The input for sequencing was CD4+ T cells sorted from blood, taken at week 4, from a patient treated with tofacitinib. The receptors originated from a human donor with alopecia areata.

The V call is TRBV2, the J call TRBJ1-5, with TRBD1 as a possible D gene (5 bases). Germline V lookup: CDR1 SNHLY, CDR2 FYNNEI. The CDR3 consists of 13 residues. V shed 6 bases and J shed 7 bases, with 13 bases lying between them. CDR3 in amino acids: CASSVGDSQPQHF. CDR3 DNA: TGTGCCAGCAGCGTGGGGGACTCACAGCCCCAGCATTTT.

This chain connects TRBV7-9 to TRBJ1-6; 11 bases align to TRBD1. CDR3 length: 16 residues. V trimming: 5 bases; J trimming: 3 bases; junction bases outside the gene matches: 3. CDR1 is SEHNR and CDR2 is FQNEAQ in the germline V gene (reference sequence). CDR3 DNA sequence: TGTGCCAGCAGCCTGGACAGGGGGCTCTATAATTCACCCCTCCACTTT. Residues: CASSLDRGLYNSPLHF.

The chain joins TRBV30 to TRBJ1-6, with unresolved D. Trimming shortened V by 4 bases and J by 7 bases, and 11 bases separated the two germline ends. Germline CDR1 and CDR2: GTSNPN and SVGIG (reference sequence). The CDR3 is 13 amino acids. The CDR3: CAWKPPLNSPLHF. Written as DNA, the CDR3 is TGTGCCTGGAAACCCCCTTTGAATTCACCCCTCCACTTT.

The J gene is TRBJ1-5, the V gene TRBV30; D possibly corresponds to TRBD1 (6 bases). V gave up 8 bases and J gave up 6 bases, with 17 bases separating them. Germline V gene sequence: CDR1 GTSNPN, CDR2 SVGIG (reference sequence). The CDR3 runs to 13 residues. CDR3 in amino acids: CAGGGHQAQPQHF. The CDR3 bases are TGTGCCGGGGGGGGACACCAGGCTCAGCCCCAGCATTTT.

This clone has a handful of counts. The rearrangement uses TRBV29-1 and TRBJ1-3, with D unclear. CDR1 is SQVTM and CDR2 is ANQGSEA in the germline V gene. This CDR3 is 12 amino acids long. With 7 bases removed from V and 0 bases from J, the gap between germline ends came to 7 bases. The CDR3 DNA reads as TGCAGCGGGGTAGTCTCTGGAAACACCATATATTTT. This gives the protein CSGVVSGNTIYF.

This clone was picked up one time. The chain links TRBV27 to TRBJ2-5; D is perhaps TRBD1 or TRBD2 (5 bases each). CDR3 size: 12 residues. V dropped 3 bases and J dropped 7 bases, with 9 bases sitting between them. Germline CDR1 and CDR2: MNHEY and SMNVEV (reference sequence). The CDR3 bases are TGTGCCAGCAGTTTTTCTGGGGGGACCCAGTACTTC. Its translation is CASSFSGGTQYF.

This clone was seen just once. The V and J genes are TRBV30 and TRBJ2-7, with D possibly called TRBD1 or TRBD2 (5 bases each). Trimming pared 7 bases from V and 7 bases from J, leaving 23 bases between. The CDR3 is 14 amino acids. Per the germline V gene, CDR1 is GTSNPN and CDR2 is SVGIG (reference sequence). In DNA, the CDR3 is TGTGCCTCTACCTGGGGGTCTGCTTCGCGGGAGCAGTACTTC. Its translation is CASTWGSASREQYF.

On this clone itself: Additional DNA sequences in this sample encode the identical CDR3. The rearrangement uses TRBV29-1 and TRBJ2-5; no clear D gene. V shed 4 bases and J shed 1 base, with 7 bases lying between them. Germline V lookup: CDR1 SQVTM, CDR2 ANQGSEA. This CDR3 comprises 12 residues. The CDR3 nucleotides are TGCAGCGTTGTTGAAGGCCAAGAGACCCAGTACTTC. Translated: CSVVEGQETQYF.

This clone was counted only a few times. This chain connects TRBV7-9 to TRBJ1-3; D is unclear. Germline lookup yields CDR1 SEHNR and CDR2 FQNEAQ (reference sequence). The V end lost 0 bases, the J end lost 4 bases, and 10 bases lay between the germline ends. This CDR3 spans 15 amino acids. CDR3 in amino acids: CASSLAGISGNTIYF. In nucleotides, the CDR3 is TGTGCCAGCAGCTTAGCGGGGATCTCCGGAAACACCATATATTTT.

The chain joins TRBV6-5 to TRBJ2-2; D gene uncertain. V was pared by 6 bases and J by 0 bases, with 11 bases between. In germline, CDR1 is MNHEY, CDR2 SVGAGI. CDR3 length equals 15 residues. The CDR3 loop reads CASRFHIANTGELFF. CDR3 sequence (DNA): TGTGCCAGCAGGTTCCACATCGCGAACACCGGGGAGCTGTTTTTT.

In this sample, this clone turned up once. The V call is TRBV5-8, the J call TRBJ2-7; TRBD1 agrees at 7 bases. The V and J ends lost 0 bases and 0 bases, in that order; junction bases with no gene match: 9. CDR3 length: 17 residues. The germline V gene encodes CDR1 SGHTS and CDR2 YDEGEE. CDR3 sequence reads: CASSLAFRGSTSYEQYF. In DNA form, the CDR3 reads TGTGCCAGCAGCTTGGCATTCAGGGGGAGTACCTCCTACGAGCAGTACTTC.

This clone was found a few times. The chain couples TRBV5-1 to TRBJ1-4, with 11 bases lining up with TRBD1. Germline CDR1 is SGHRS and CDR2 is YFSETQ. The CDR3 has 15 amino acids. Trimming cost V 4 bases and J 8 bases; bases outside gene matches: 7. The CDR3 here is CASSPGQGGLEKLFF. The CDR3 DNA sequence: TGCGCCAGCAGCCCGGGACAGGGGGGATTGGAAAAACTGTTTTTT. The full variable domain, in which reference TRBV5-1 and TRBJ1-4 provide the parts outside the CDR3, is KAGVTQTPRYLIKTRGQQVTLSCSPISGHRSVSWYQQTPGQGLQFLFEYFSETQRNKGNFPGRFSGRQFSNSRSEMNVSTLELGDSALYLCASSPGQGGLEKLFFGSGTQLSVL.

The genes are TRBV29-1 and TRBJ1-2, with D hard to call. Germline V gene data show CDR1 as SQVTM and CDR2 as ANQGSEA. CDR3 size: 10 residues. V was pared by 4 bases and J by 6 bases, with 6 bases between. CDR3 sequence reads: CSVVGNGYTF. As DNA, the CDR3 is TGCAGCGTTGTAGGGAATGGCTACACCTTC.

This sequence joins TRBV30 and TRBJ1-5; D unclear. CDR3 length: 13 amino acids. The germline CDR1 and CDR2 sequences are GTSNPN and SVGIG (reference sequence). V was clipped by 1 base and J by 7 bases, with 11 bases between them. CDR3: CAWSEPPWQPQHF. The CDR3 DNA sequence: TGTGCCTGGAGTGAGCCTCCCTGGCAGCCCCAGCATTTT.

The chain is built from TRBV7-8 and TRBJ1-1; D is uncertain. The germline V gene encodes CDR1 SGHVS and CDR2 FQNEAQ. V dropped 5 bases and J dropped 7 bases, with 11 bases sitting between them. The CDR3 spans 12 residues. The CDR3 loop is CASSQRGFEAFF. The CDR3 coding sequence is TGTGCCAGCAGCCAGCGAGGGTTTGAAGCTTTCTTT.

This clone was seen a few times. The V and J genes are TRBV29-1 and TRBJ2-4; 7 bases line up with TRBD1. This CDR3 comprises 11 residues. Trimming at V came to 6 bases and at J to 8 bases, leaving 4 bases not matched to a gene. Per the germline V gene, CDR1 is SQVTM and CDR2 is ANQGSEA. CDR3 sequence (DNA): TGCAGCGTGCGACAGGGTTACATTCAGTACTTC. Protein product: CSVRQGYIQYF.

The CDR3, as DNA: TGCAGCGTTGAAGTATCAGGCGGGGAGCCCCAGCATTTT. This encodes CSVEVSGGEPQHF. This sequence joins TRBV29-1 and TRBJ1-5; D ambiguous. Germline lookup yields CDR1 SQVTM and CDR2 ANQGSEA. The CDR3 is made up of 13 amino acids. V was clipped by 1 base and J by 8 bases, with 12 bases between them.

The chain couples TRBV9 to TRBJ1-4; D unclear. Trimming removed 3 bases at V and 2 bases at J, with 14 bases between. Germline CDR1 and CDR2: SGDLS and YYNGEE. The CDR3 has 16 amino acids. The CDR3 DNA sequence: TGTGCCAGCAGCGCCACCCCCTCGACCACTAATGAAAAACTGTTTTTT. Translated: CASSATPSTTNEKLFF. Full variable domain (outside the CDR3, taken from reference TRBV9 and TRBJ1-4): DSGVTQTPKHLITATGQRVTLRCSPRSGDLSVYWYQQSLDQGLQFLIQYYNGEERAKGNILERFSAQQFPDLHSELNLSSLELGDSALYFCASSATPSTTNEKLFFGSGTQLSVL.

The chain is built from TRBV30 and TRBJ1-2, with 11 bases fitting TRBD1. CDR1 and CDR2 (germline): GTSNPN, SVGIG (reference sequence). The CDR3 is 17 residues long. Trimming took 2 bases from V and 3 from J; bases not matched to a gene: 11. CDR3 protein: CAWSWGGQGAYYYGYTF. DNA for the CDR3: TGTGCCTGGAGTTGGGGCGGACAGGGGGCCTATTACTATGGCTACACCTTC.

The chain recombines TRBV29-1 with TRBJ2-1, with 7 nucleotides matching TRBD2. This CDR3 has 13 residues. Per germline, CDR1 SQVTM and CDR2 ANQGSEA. V gave up 7 bases and J gave up 4 bases; unmatched junction bases: 7. CDR3 bases: TGCAGCGGGTTGGCTAGCGGTTACAATGAGCAGTTCTTC. Protein sequence: CSGLASGYNEQFF.

The genes are TRBV25-1 and TRBJ2-4; D ambiguous. Per germline, CDR1 MGHDK and CDR2 SYGVNS. The CDR3 runs to 15 residues. V was pared by 1 base and J by 6 bases, with 13 bases between. CDR3 sequence (DNA): TGTGCCAGCAGTGAATCGTGGGGTACGCGAAACATTCAGTACTTC. Protein: CASSESWGTRNIQYF.

This clone was observed a few times. The V gene is TRBV7-6, the J gene TRBJ2-5; 7 bases line up with TRBD1. J gave up 5 bases and V 5 bases, and 11 bases lay outside the gene matches. The CDR3 is 15 amino acids. Germline values: CDR1 SGHVS, CDR2 FNYEAQ. CDR3 sequence: CASSPFEGAGETQYF. The CDR3 DNA follows: TGTGCCAGCAGCCCCTTTGAGGGGGCGGGTGAGACCCAGTACTTC.

The rearrangement links TRBV4-1 to TRBJ2-1; D is undetermined. This CDR3 contains 15 residues. Per germline, CDR1 MGHRA and CDR2 YSYEKL. Trimming left V 2 bases short and J 12 bases short, with 20 bases between. In DNA, the CDR3 is TGCGCCAGCAGCCAAAACAGCTTGTCTGGTATGTGGCAGTTCTTC. It encodes CASSQNSLSGMWQFF.

The chain carries TRBV23-1 and TRBJ1-1, with TRBD1 matching 10 bases. TRBV23-1 is marked as an open reading frame, function uncertain. The CDR3 is made up of 15 amino acids. The trim removed 2 bases at V and 4 bases at J, leaving 4 bases unmatched. The DNA for the CDR3 is TGCGCCAGCAGTCAAAGACAGGGGGCTGTCACTGAAGCTTTCTTT. Amino acids: CASSQRQGAVTEAFF.

The V call is TRBV29-1, the J call TRBJ2-7, with 9 bases fitting TRBD1. Germline-derived CDR1 and CDR2 are SQVTM and ANQGSEA. J gave up 3 bases and V 3 bases, and 3 bases lay outside the gene matches. The CDR3 has 13 amino acids. CDR3 protein: CSVDGQGRYEQYF. For the CDR3, the DNA is TGCAGCGTTGACGGACAGGGGCGCTACGAGCAGTACTTC.

This rearrangement joins TRBV30 to TRBJ1-6; TRBD1 is a possible D gene (6 bases). Germline V lookup: CDR1 GTSNPN, CDR2 SVGIG (reference sequence). This CDR3 comprises 13 residues. This CDR3 is CARSGGHNSPLHF. CDR3 in DNA: TGTGCTCGTAGCGGGGGCCATAATTCACCCCTCCACTTT. Full variable domain (rest looked up from reference TRBV30 and TRBJ1-6): SQTIHQWPATLVQPVGSPLSLECTVEGTSNPNLYWYRQAAGRGLQLLFYSVGIGQISSEVPQNLSASRPQDRQFILSSKKLLLSDSGFYLCARSGGHNSPLHFGNGTRLTVT.

V gene TRBV29-1 combines with J gene TRBJ1-1, with 7 bases aligning to TRBD1. This CDR3 is 13 amino acids long. V dropped 8 bases and J dropped 0; count of bases not matched to a gene: 6. The germline CDR1 and CDR2 sequences are SQVTM and ANQGSEA. The CDR3 sequence is CSNSGQLNTEAFF. The CDR3 DNA sequence: TGCAGCAATTCGGGACAGTTGAACACTGAAGCTTTCTTT.

This clone has only a few counts. The genes are TRBV6-6 and TRBJ1-2, with 12 bases matching TRBD1. With 3 bases clipped from V and 8 bases from J, the junction kept 7 bases outside the gene matches. Per germline, CDR1 MNHNY and CDR2 SVGAGI (reference sequence). The CDR3 spans 15 residues. The CDR3 DNA follows: TGTGCCAGCAGTTATTCGGGACAGGGGGCATTCGGCTACACCTTC. It yields the protein CASSYSGQGAFGYTF.